This record concerns one TCR beta chain sequence. The antigen is not known. Measured with immunoSEQ multiplex PCR; TCRdb has only the in-frame clones, and not every one. The sample has more than 150,000 clones, roughly 92% seen once. These data belong to a study of T cell responses to AZD1222 COVID-19 vaccine. Study outcomes and limitations: Unmutated variant regions are reportedly the target of nearly half of TCRs that are spike-specific. Baseline seropositivity characterized only a handful of AZD1222 recipients. The peak T cell response came first, and repertoires were sampled only after it. Donors, mostly white British, included more females; clonal diversity was possibly underestimated.

The receptor comes from an adult who received the AZD1222 COVID-19 vaccine. The sequences come from peripheral blood, collected 28 days after the second AZD1222 dose.

In DNA form, the CDR3 reads TGTGCCATCAGTGAGTCGACAGGGATGAACACTGAAGCTTTCTTT. Amino acid sequence: CAISESTGMNTEAFF. V gene TRBV10-3 combines with J gene TRBJ1-1, with 7 bases identical to TRBD1. V lost 0 bases and J lost 0; bases outside the gene matches: 1. The CDR3 is 15 residues long. CDR1 and CDR2 from the germline V gene are ENHRY and SYGVKD.